Below are 17 T cell receptor beta chains sequenced from a single sample in a study of naive CD8 T cells in extremely preterm neonates. Some clones are missing from TCRdb's copy, which holds only in-frame ones; the method was immunoSEQ multiplex PCR. The sample lists fewer than 5,000 clones, roughly 97% occurring once. The sample was naive CD8+ T cells from blood. These receptors all come from a human donor in good health.

The gene calls are TRBV2 and TRBJ2-5; 9 bases line up with TRBD1. The CDR3 covers 16 residues. After removal of 6 bases from V and 3 bases from J, the junction contained 11 bases not matched to a gene. The germline gives CDR1 SNHLY, CDR2 FYNNEI. The DNA for the CDR3 is TGTGCCAGCAGCGGGGGACAGGGAGGAAGAAAAGAGACCCAGTACTTC. Its protein product is CASSGGQGGRKETQYF. The full variable domain, its missing parts supplied by reference TRBV2 and TRBJ2-5, is EPEVTQTPSHQVTQMGQEVILRCVPISNHLYFYWYRQILGQKVEFLVSFYNNEISEKSEIFDDQFSVERPDGSNFTLKIRSTKLEDSAMYFCASSGGQGGRKETQYFGPGTRLLVL.

The chain joins TRBV9 to TRBJ2-1; D is uncertain. Germline V gene lookup returns CDR1 SGDLS and CDR2 YYNGEE. Trimming removed 4 bases from V and 0 bases from J, with 5 bases in between. The CDR3 contains 13 residues. CDR3: CASSPGSYNEQFF. Written as DNA, the CDR3 is TGTGCCAGCAGCCCCGGCTCCTACAATGAGCAGTTCTTC.

This chain links TRBV5-1 with TRBJ2-3, with 8 bases fitting TRBD2. CDR1 and CDR2 (germline): SGHRS, YFSETQ. The CDR3 has 16 residues. V shed 2 bases, J shed 3 bases, and the junction held 8 bases outside the gene matches. CDR3 in DNA: TGCGCCAGCAGCTTCAGAGGGCGGGGGGCTACAGATACGCAGTATTTT. It translates to CASSFRGRGATDTQYF.

The gene calls are TRBV4-1 and TRBJ2-3, with D possibly TRBD2 on 5 matching bases. The CDR3 has 16 amino acids. V was trimmed by 0 bases and J by 2 bases, leaving 12 bases between them. Germline V gene sequence: CDR1 MGHRA, CDR2 YSYEKL. For the CDR3, the DNA is TGCGCCAGCAGCCAAGAAGGGAGTGATTTCACAGATACGCAGTATTTT. It translates to CASSQEGSDFTDTQYF.

The chain joins TRBV4-3 to TRBJ2-3; 7 bases are a match to TRBD1. V was pared by 2 bases and J by 2 bases, with 4 bases of the junction left unmatched. CDR1 and CDR2 from the germline V gene are LGHNA and YSLEER. The CDR3 totals 15 residues. In DNA, the CDR3 is TGCGCCAGCAGCCAAAGGACAGGCAACACAGATACGCAGTATTTT. This gives the protein CASSQRTGNTDTQYF.

The sample holds one count of this clone. The V and J genes are TRBV12-5 and TRBJ2-7; no firm D call. Trimming left V 3 bases short and J 4 bases short, with 7 bases between. The CDR3 is made up of 12 amino acids. Germline V gene sequence: CDR1 LGHNT, CDR2 FRNRAP. The CDR3 bases are TGTGCTAGTGGTTTAAGACAATACGAGCAGTACTTC. As protein: CASGLRQYEQYF.

This sequence joins TRBV19 and TRBJ1-1; a possible D gene is TRBD1 (5 bases). Trimming removed 10 bases at V and 4 bases at J, with 16 bases between. CDR3 length: 13 residues. CDR1 is LNHDA and CDR2 is SQIVND in the germline V gene (reference sequence). CDR3 sequence: CATHPRGGTEAFF. The CDR3, as DNA: TGTGCCACCCACCCCCGGGGGGGCACTGAAGCTTTCTTT. Combining the CDR3 with reference TRBV19 and TRBJ1-1 gives the whole variable domain DGGITQSPKYLFRKEGQNVTLSCEQNLNHDAMYWYRQDPGQGLRLIYYSQIVNDFQKGDIAEGYSVSREKKESFPLTVTSAQKNPTAFYLCATHPRGGTEAFFGQGTRLTVV.

The CDR3: CASSQDREVKGYTF. Here the CDR3 DNA reads TGCGCCAGCAGCCAAGATCGGGAGGTAAAGGGCTACACCTTC. The chain carries TRBV4-1 and TRBJ1-2; D gene uncertain. Germline V gives CDR1 MGHRA, CDR2 YSYEKL. The V end lost 0 bases, the J end lost 8 bases, and 13 bases lay between the germline ends. The CDR3 covers 14 residues.

This chain joins TRBV9 and TRBJ2-1, with TRBD2 as a possible D gene (6 bases). CDR3 size: 15 residues. CDR1 is SGDLS, CDR2 YYNGEE, per germline. Trimming removed 0 bases from V and 4 bases from J, with 11 bases in between. The CDR3 here is CASSVGVSGYNEQFF. DNA for the CDR3: TGTGCCAGCAGCGTAGGGGTTAGCGGTTACAATGAGCAGTTCTTC. Drawing the rest from reference TRBV9 and TRBJ2-1, the complete variable domain is DSGVTQTPKHLITATGQRVTLRCSPRSGDLSVYWYQQSLDQGLQFLIQYYNGEERAKGNILERFSAQQFPDLHSELNLSSLELGDSALYFCASSVGVSGYNEQFFGPGTRLTVL.

This clone came up once. The rearrangement uses TRBV5-6 and TRBJ1-5; TRBD1 agrees at 9 bases. This CDR3 spans 12 amino acids. V dropped 4 bases and J dropped 11; count of bases not matched to a gene: 4. Germline CDR1 and CDR2: SGHDT and YYEEEE. The CDR3 region is CASSQGQGSQHF. The CDR3 nucleotides read TGTGCCAGCAGCCAAGGACAGGGGTCCCAGCATTTT.

The genes are TRBV6-5 and TRBJ1-1; D remains ambiguous. Per the germline V gene, CDR1 is MNHEY and CDR2 is SVGAGI. Trimming cost V 2 bases and J 3 bases, with 10 bases left between them. This CDR3 contains 14 residues. CDR3 DNA: TGTGCCAGCAGTTACGATGGCAGCGACACTGAAGCTTTCTTT. This translates into CASSYDGSDTEAFF.

The chain is built from TRBV2 and TRBJ2-7; 11 bases map to TRBD2. The CDR3 has 16 amino acids. The J segment lost 0 bases and the V segment lost 3 bases, leaving 4 bases of the junction unmatched. CDR1 is SNHLY, CDR2 FYNNEI, per germline. CDR3 loop: CASSDSGGGSSYEQYF. CDR3 nucleotides: TGTGCCAGCAGTGATAGCGGGGGGGGAAGCTCCTACGAGCAGTACTTC.

This chain uses TRBV4-3 with TRBJ2-3, with 13 bases identical to TRBD2. The CDR3 consists of 17 residues. With V trimmed by 4 bases and J by 2 bases, 6 bases remained unmatched. Germline assignment: CDR1 LGHNA and CDR2 YSLEER. CDR3 in DNA: TGCGCCAGCAGCCTAGGACTAGCGGGGGCGTTCACAGATACGCAGTATTTT. This codes for CASSLGLAGAFTDTQYF.

The chain recombines TRBV2 with TRBJ2-3; 7 bases fit TRBD1. CDR1 is SNHLY and CDR2 is FYNNEI in the germline V gene. V was pared by 6 bases and J by 2 bases, with 11 bases of the junction left unmatched. The CDR3 runs 16 residues. As DNA, the CDR3 is TGTGCCAGCAGGGATGAGGGGACAGAGACCACAGATACGCAGTATTTT. Encoded protein: CASRDEGTETTDTQYF.

This rearrangement joins TRBV4-2 to TRBJ1-2; no reliable D call. Trimming stripped 1 base from V and 2 bases from J, with 11 bases between. Germline assignment: CDR1 LGHNA and CDR2 YNFKEQ. This CDR3 is built from 15 residues. The CDR3 reads CASSQGAGTNYGYTF. The CDR3 bases are TGTGCCAGCAGCCAAGGGGCGGGAACAAACTATGGCTACACCTTC.

The gene calls are TRBV11-2 and TRBJ2-2, with D tentatively TRBD1 (6 bases). The CDR3 is 14 amino acids. CDR1 and CDR2 from the germline V gene are SGHAT and FQNNGV. V lost 1 base and J lost 5, with 8 bases in between. DNA for the CDR3: TGTGCCAGCAGCTTAGGGCAGGGGACCGGGGAGCTGTTTTTT. It codes for CASSLGQGTGELFF.

The chain has TRBV19 and TRBJ2-3; 10 positions agree with TRBD2. This CDR3 contains 15 residues. V was clipped by 5 bases and J by 5 bases; unmatched bases: 7. Per the germline V gene, CDR1 is LNHDA and CDR2 is SQIVND (reference sequence). The CDR3 sequence: CASSRSGGARDTQYF. The CDR3 DNA follows: TGTGCCAGTAGTCGAAGCGGGGGGGCCAGAGATACGCAGTATTTT.